This TCR beta chain was identified during a study of blood T cell repertoires in COVID-19. Background on the study: Material from acute and convalescent COVID-19 was sourced from the United States, Italy and Spain. Sources were T cells, B-cell-depleted T cells, or PBMCs; the material itself was cDNA or gDNA.

CDR1 and CDR2 from the germline V gene are SGHKS and YYEKEE (reference sequence). The CDR3 sequence is 12 residues long. Trimming cost V 7 bases and J 3 bases, with 11 bases left between them. Data came from immunoSEQ multiplex PCR; TCRdb stores just in-frame clones and leaves some out. Seen here are about 60,000 clones, 70% to 80% observed once, and the top ten hold over 9.5%. The chain has TRBV5-5 and TRBJ2-7; D gene unclear. The TCR sequence derives from a man aged 80 or over with acute or convalescent COVID-19. The sequenced material came from peripheral blood. CDR3 DNA: TGTGCCAGCTCCTTTTCCGGCTACGAGCAGTACTTC. Its protein product is CASSFSGYEQYF.